These T cell receptor beta chains were read from a single sample in a study of long-term antiretroviral therapy in people with HIV. This table comes from immunoSEQ multiplex PCR, and its TCRdb copy is limited to in-frame clones, with some not included. The sample records some 25,000 clones, about 83% being singletons. Here the sequenced sample was unsorted PBMCs, taken 3 years after starting antiretroviral therapy. The receptor source for this set is a man younger than 30 with HIV. Each CDR3 is given with its conserved first and last residue. The D gene is left open where the match is weak. Expanded clones are given a class, and other clones once, few, many or no size at all.

clone_size	v_call	j_call	d_call	cdr3_nt	cdr3_aa
-	TRBV6-1	TRBJ1-3	-	TGTGCCAGCAGTGATTGGGGCGGTTACTCTGGAAACACCATATATTTT	CASSDWGGYSGNTIYF
few	TRBV10-3	TRBJ1-6	TRBD1	TGTGCCATCAGAGGGACAGGGGAGTCAGTACCCCTCCACTTT	CAIRGTGESVPLHF
-	TRBV30	TRBJ2-7	-	TGTGCCTGGAGGGACCTCCCAGCGGGTAAGCAGTACTTC	CAWRDLPAGKQYF
-	TRBV7-2	TRBJ2-3	TRBD2	TGTGCCAGCAGCTTAGGACTAGCGGGGGGACTTAGGGTCACAGATACGCAGTATTTT	CASSLGLAGGLRVTDTQYF
-	TRBV27	TRBJ2-3	TRBD2	TGTGCCAGCAGTCCGGACTTAGCGGGGGCTCCCACAGATACGCAGTATTTT	CASSPDLAGAPTDTQYF
-	TRBV28	TRBJ2-3	-	TGTGCCAGCAGTTTATTTAGGGGATTCACAGATACGCAGTATTTT	CASSLFRGFTDTQYF
-	TRBV19	TRBJ1-5	-	TGTGCCAGTAGTTTAGCTTTTTTACAAATAAATCAGCCCCAGCATTTT	CASSLAFLQINQPQHF
-	TRBV28	TRBJ1-3	-	TGTGCCAGCAGTTTAGAGGTGGAGGCTGGGCAGGAGGAATTT	CASSLEVEAGQEEF
once	TRBV6-1	TRBJ2-3	-	TGTGCGACCGGACTAAACACAGATACGCAGTATTTT	CATGLNTDTQYF
-	TRBV7-2	TRBJ1-6	-	TGTGCCAGCAGCCCCTTGAGGAATTCACCCCTCCACTTT	CASSPLRNSPLHF
-	TRBV5-1	TRBJ1-6	-	TGCGCCACCCGGCGTGACTCAAACACACCCCTCCACTTT	CATRRDSNTPLHF
-	TRBV11-2	TRBJ2-2	-	TGTGCCAGCAGCACCCTCCTCGGGCGACCGGCCACCGGGGAGCTGTTTTTT	CASSTLLGRPATGELFF
-	TRBV28	TRBJ2-1	TRBD1	TGTGCCAGCACCTTTGGACAGGGGTTTGATGAGCAGTTCTTC	CASTFGQGFDEQFF
-	TRBV28	TRBJ2-3	-	TGTGCCAGCAGTGAACAAGGGCTCTATACGCAGTATTTT	CASSEQGLYTQYF
-	TRBV29-1	TRBJ1-2	-	TGCAGCGTTTTGGGACCGGGGGGCGGCTACACCTTC	CSVLGPGGGYTF
-	TRBV19	TRBJ1-4	-	TGTGCCAGTAGTATTTGGTCAGCAACTAATGAAAAACTGTTTTTT	CASSIWSATNEKLFF
-	TRBV7-6	TRBJ2-1	-	TGTGCCAGCAGCTTGGCCACCTACAATGAGCAGTTCTTC	CASSLATYNEQFF
-	TRBV2	TRBJ1-2	-	TGTGCCAGCAGAGTCATCAGGGAAAGAAACTATGGCTACACCTTC	CASRVIRERNYGYTF
once	TRBV6-5	TRBJ1-5	-	TGTGCCAGCAGTTACTCGGGGGGGCCGGGCAATCAGCCCCAGCATTTT	CASSYSGGPGNQPQHF
-	TRBV7-3	TRBJ2-5	-	TGTGCCAGCAGCTTCCTCAGGGGAGAGACCCAGTACTTC	CASSFLRGETQYF
-	TRBV21-1	TRBJ2-2	-	TGTGCCAGCAGCAAAGAGGCGGGTGCTGGGACAGGGTGGAACGGGGAGCTGTTTTTT	CASSKEAGAGTGWNGELFF
-	TRBV7-3	TRBJ2-3	-	TGTGCCAGCAGCTTAGGGGCGGGGCAGGATACGCAGTATTTT	CASSLGAGQDTQYF
-	TRBV4-1	TRBJ1-1	-	TGCGCCAGCAGCCAAGTGGGGAATTGGGGCACTGAAGCTTTCTTT	CASSQVGNWGTEAFF
-	TRBV2	TRBJ2-5	-	TGTGCCAGCAAGGGACCGGGACATTTGGAGACCCAGTACTTC	CASKGPGHLETQYF
-	TRBV27	TRBJ2-1	-	TGTGCCAGCAGTTTCCTCGATGGGACAAATGAGCAGTTCTTC	CASSFLDGTNEQFF
-	TRBV30	TRBJ1-2	-	TGTGCCGGCCCTGGACAGCCATTTAAGGCGCGTGGCTACACCTTC	CAGPGQPFKARGYTF
-	TRBV15	TRBJ2-5	-	TGTGCCACCAGCAGAGCCAGGGAGACCCAGTACTTC	CATSRARETQYF
-	TRBV7-2	TRBJ1-5	-	TGTGCCAGCAGCTCCGTCAGCGGGGGGGGGAATCAGCCCCAGCATTTT	CASSSVSGGGNQPQHF
-	TRBV15	TRBJ2-3	TRBD2	TGTGCCACCAGCAGAGGAGGGGCGGGGGAGAGCACAGATACGCAGTATTTT	CATSRGGAGESTDTQYF
-	TRBV15	TRBJ1-2	-	TGTGCCACCAGCAGAGACCTGCTGTGGGTGTCAAAGGGCTACACCTTC	CATSRDLLWVSKGYTF
-	TRBV27	TRBJ1-5	-	TGTGCCAGCAGTTCTCTAGCGGCGGGTGGGGGTACTCAGCCCCAGCATTTT	CASSSLAAGGGTQPQHF
-	TRBV29-1	TRBJ2-1	-	TGCAGCGTTGAACAGCCCTACTCCTACAATGAGCAGTTCTTC	CSVEQPYSYNEQFF
-	TRBV28	TRBJ1-2	-	TGTGCCAGCAGTTTATTGCTCGCGGGGGGCGAAGGGGTTGGCTACACCTTC	CASSLLLAGGEGVGYTF
few	TRBV2	TRBJ1-4	-	TGTGCCAGCAGTGAGTCCGCAACTAATGAAAAACTGTTTTTT	CASSESATNEKLFF
-	TRBV6-1	TRBJ1-6	TRBD1	TGTGCCAGCAGTGAATCCAGGGGGCGTAAGGCCCACTCCTATAATTCACCCCTCCACTTT	CASSESRGRKAHSYNSPLHF
-	TRBV5-5	TRBJ2-5	TRBD1	TGTGCCAGCAGCCCTGGGACAGGGGTGGAGGGGGAGACCCAGTACTTC	CASSPGTGVEGETQYF
-	TRBV5-1	TRBJ1-2	-	TGCGCCAGCAGCTTGGATGGGGGCTATGGCTACACCTTC	CASSLDGGYGYTF